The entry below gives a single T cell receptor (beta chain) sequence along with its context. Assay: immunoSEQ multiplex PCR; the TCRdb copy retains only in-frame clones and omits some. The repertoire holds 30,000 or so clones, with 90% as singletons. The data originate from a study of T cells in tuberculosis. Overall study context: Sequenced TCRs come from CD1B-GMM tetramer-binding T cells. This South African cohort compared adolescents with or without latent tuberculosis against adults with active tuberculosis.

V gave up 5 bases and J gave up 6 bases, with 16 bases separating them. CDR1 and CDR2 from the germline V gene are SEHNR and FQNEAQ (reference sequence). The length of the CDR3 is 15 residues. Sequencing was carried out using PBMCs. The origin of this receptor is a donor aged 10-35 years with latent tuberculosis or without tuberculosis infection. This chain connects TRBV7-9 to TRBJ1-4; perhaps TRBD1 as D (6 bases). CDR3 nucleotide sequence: TGTGCCAGCAGCCGACCCCAGGGGATCGATGAAAAACTGTTTTTT. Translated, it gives CASSRPQGIDEKLFF.